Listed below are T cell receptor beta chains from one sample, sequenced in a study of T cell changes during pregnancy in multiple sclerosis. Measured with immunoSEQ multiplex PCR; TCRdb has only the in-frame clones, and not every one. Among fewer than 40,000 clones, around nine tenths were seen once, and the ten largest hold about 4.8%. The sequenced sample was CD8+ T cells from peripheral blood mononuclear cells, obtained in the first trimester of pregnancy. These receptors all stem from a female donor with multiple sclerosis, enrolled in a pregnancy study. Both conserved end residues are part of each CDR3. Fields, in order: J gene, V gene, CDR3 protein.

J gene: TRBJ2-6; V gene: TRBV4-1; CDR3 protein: CASSLIVGADGANVLTF
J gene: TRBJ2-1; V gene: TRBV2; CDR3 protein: CASSRTSGSLSYNEQFF
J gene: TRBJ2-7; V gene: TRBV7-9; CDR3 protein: CASSLDRTYEQYF
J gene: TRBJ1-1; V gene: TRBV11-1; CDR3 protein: CASSGIGVLAFF
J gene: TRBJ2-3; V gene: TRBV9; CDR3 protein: CASSAKSGRTDTQYF
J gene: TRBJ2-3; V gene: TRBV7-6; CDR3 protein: CASSPFRLIDTQYF
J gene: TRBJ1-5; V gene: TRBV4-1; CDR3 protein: CASSQDTPLQFSNQPQHF
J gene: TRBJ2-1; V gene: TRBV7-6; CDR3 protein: CASSLEREGLAGAHEQFF
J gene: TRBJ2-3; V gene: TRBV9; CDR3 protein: CASSDMTSGRADGTDTQYF
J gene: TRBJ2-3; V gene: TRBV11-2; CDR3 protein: CASSLGRLAGDTDTQYF
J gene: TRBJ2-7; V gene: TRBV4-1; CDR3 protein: CASSQDSGRYLRKQYF
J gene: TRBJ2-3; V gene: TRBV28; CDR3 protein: CASSDVSSGSITDTQYF
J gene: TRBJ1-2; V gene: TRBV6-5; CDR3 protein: CASSTGTGVYGYTF
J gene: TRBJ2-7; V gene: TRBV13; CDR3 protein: CASSFSGGSGNPYEQYF
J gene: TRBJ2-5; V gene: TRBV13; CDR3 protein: CASSNRGLEVGTQYF
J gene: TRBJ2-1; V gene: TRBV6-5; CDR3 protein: CASRPGTGVENEQFF
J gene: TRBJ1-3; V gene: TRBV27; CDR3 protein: CASSLAPSSGNTIYF
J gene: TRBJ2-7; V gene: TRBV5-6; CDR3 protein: CASSKGLAGTYEQYF
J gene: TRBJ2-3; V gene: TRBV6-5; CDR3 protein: CASSYSAGSTDTQYF
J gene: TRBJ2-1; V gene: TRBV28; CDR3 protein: CASSLWSAIELGNEQFF
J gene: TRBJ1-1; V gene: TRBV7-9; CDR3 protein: CASSLGGNLEAFF
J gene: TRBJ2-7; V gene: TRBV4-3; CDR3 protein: CASSQEGTPSYEQYF
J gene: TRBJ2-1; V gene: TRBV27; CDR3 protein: CASSFGLAGRNEQFF
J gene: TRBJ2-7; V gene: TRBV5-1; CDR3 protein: CASSEGTSGIFYEQYF
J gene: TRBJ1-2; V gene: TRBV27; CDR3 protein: CASSLQEDYGYTF
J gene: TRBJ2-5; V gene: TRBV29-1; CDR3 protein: CSVGGTSRRETQYF
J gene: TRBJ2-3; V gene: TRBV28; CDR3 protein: CASSLSVQRSTDTQYF
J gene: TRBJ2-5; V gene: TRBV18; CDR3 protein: CASSPKAGEGQETQYF
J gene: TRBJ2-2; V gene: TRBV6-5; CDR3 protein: CASRLAGGFTGELFF
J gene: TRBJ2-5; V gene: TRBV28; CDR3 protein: CASSTSRTQYF
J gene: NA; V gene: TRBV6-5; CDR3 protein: CASSSGTSGYYEQYF
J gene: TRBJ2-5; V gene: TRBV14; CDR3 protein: CASSQDYRESQETQYF
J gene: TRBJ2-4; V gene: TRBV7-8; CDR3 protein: CASSPVLCIQYF
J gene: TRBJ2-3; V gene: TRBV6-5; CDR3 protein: CASTRSSRSTDTQYF
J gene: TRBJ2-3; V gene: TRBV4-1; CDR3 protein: CASSQVAGEETQYF
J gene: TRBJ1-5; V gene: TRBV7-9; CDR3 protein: CASSQDRHNQPQHF
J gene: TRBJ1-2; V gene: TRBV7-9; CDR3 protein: CASSYSLTDRNYGYTF
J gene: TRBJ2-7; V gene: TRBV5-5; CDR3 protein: CASSLPRPSYEQYF
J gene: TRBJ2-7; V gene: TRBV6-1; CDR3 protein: CASSDYSGSYEQYF
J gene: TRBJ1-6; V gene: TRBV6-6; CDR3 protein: CASSLPIGGGTLHF
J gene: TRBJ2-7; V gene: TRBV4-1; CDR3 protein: CASSQGGPGQGAGYEQYF
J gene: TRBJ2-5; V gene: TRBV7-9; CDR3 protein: CASSFWEKAQETQYF
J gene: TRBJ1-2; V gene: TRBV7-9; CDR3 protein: CASSPPSVSSNYGYTF
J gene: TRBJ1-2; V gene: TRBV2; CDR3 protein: CASIEVGILLQRDYGYTF
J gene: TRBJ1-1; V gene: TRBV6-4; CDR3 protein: CASSEGTGTTEAFF
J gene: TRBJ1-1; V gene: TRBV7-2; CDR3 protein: CASSYRLDNYEAFF
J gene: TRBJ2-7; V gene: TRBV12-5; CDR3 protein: CASGFAPPNEQYF
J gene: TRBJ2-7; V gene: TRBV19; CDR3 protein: CASSIRIGGENYEQYF
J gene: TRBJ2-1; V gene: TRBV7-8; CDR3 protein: CASSLTPGDNEQFF
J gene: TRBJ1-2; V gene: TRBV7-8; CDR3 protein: CASSVQGSAEGYTF
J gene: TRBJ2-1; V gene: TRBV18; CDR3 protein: CASSRSGTGVYNEQFF